These 21 T cell receptor beta chains share one sample of origin, sequenced in a study of CD8+ T cells in alopecia areata. Sequencing relied on a cDNA template that was reverse transcribed from extracted RNA. TCRdb's copy holds only in-frame clones and misses some; the assay was immunoSEQ multiplex PCR. The data contain approximately 110,000 clones, around three fifths of them seen just once; the ten biggest clones take up 12%. This sample's treatment: oral pan-JAK inhibitor, 5-10 mg twice daily. The sample in question was CD8+ T cells sorted from blood, obtained at week 24, from a patient treated with tofacitinib. Receptor source: a human donor with alopecia areata.

Only one count was recorded for this clone. The rearrangement uses TRBV19 and TRBJ1-1; perhaps TRBD1 as D (6 bases). Germline loops: CDR1 LNHDA, CDR2 SQIVND (reference sequence). Trimming took off 0 bases at V and 4 bases at J, with 9 bases between the two ends. The CDR3 length is 14 residues. CDR3: CASSIDLGGTEAFF. CDR3 bases: TGTGCCAGTAGTATAGATCTAGGGGGCACTGAAGCTTTCTTT. The whole variable domain, filled in from reference TRBV19 and TRBJ1-1, reads DGGITQSPKYLFRKEGQNVTLSCEQNLNHDAMYWYRQDPGQGLRLIYYSQIVNDFQKGDIAEGYSVSREKKESFPLTVTSAQKNPTAFYLCASSIDLGGTEAFFGQGTRLTVV.

This rearrangement joins TRBV13 to TRBJ2-1; tentatively, D is TRBD1 (6 bases). The CDR3 spans 14 residues. Looked up from germline, CDR1 is PRHDT and CDR2 is FYEKMQ (reference sequence). V lost 1 base, J lost 8 bases, and 12 bases lay in between. DNA for the CDR3: TGTGCCAGCAGCTTAGACACAGGGACGGATGAGCAGTTCTTC. Translated: CASSLDTGTDEQFF. Supplemented by reference TRBV13 and TRBJ2-1, the full variable domain reads AAGVIQSPRHLIKEKRETATLKCYPIPRHDTVYWYQQGPGQDPQFLISFYEKMQSDKGSIPDRFSAQQFSDYHSELNMSSLELGDSALYFCASSLDTGTDEQFFGPGTRLTVL.

The sample holds one count of this clone. CDR3 residues: CASSPSYRDYEQYF. CDR3 nucleotide sequence: TGTGCCAGCAGCCCTTCATACCGGGACTACGAGCAGTACTTC. The gene calls are TRBV6-5 and TRBJ2-7; tentative D call: TRBD2 (5 bases). Germline V CDR1 and CDR2: MNHEY, SVGAGI. V lost 6 bases and J lost 3, with 15 bases in between. CDR3 length equals 14 residues.

The rearrangement joins TRBV27 to TRBJ2-3, with D uncertain. This CDR3 has 13 residues. Trimming stripped 1 base from V and 6 bases from J, with 8 bases between. The germline V gene has CDR1 MNHEY and CDR2 SMNVEV (reference sequence). Written as DNA, the CDR3 is TGTGCCAGCAGTTTATACAGTCCCGATACGCAGTATTTT. Residues: CASSLYSPDTQYF.

This clone has only a few counts. V gene TRBV2 combines with J gene TRBJ2-1; D ambiguous. Trimming stripped 4 bases from V and 0 bases from J, with 7 bases between. In germline, CDR1 is SNHLY, CDR2 FYNNEI. The CDR3 has 14 amino acids. The CDR3 DNA reads as TGTGCCAGCAGTGTTGCTAGCTCCTACAATGAGCAGTTCTTC. Protein sequence: CASSVASSYNEQFF.

This chain connects TRBV6-6 to TRBJ2-7; the D gene is possibly TRBD2 (5 bases). Germline V gene sequence: CDR1 MNHNY, CDR2 SVGAGI (reference sequence). Trimming cost V 7 bases and J 3 bases, with 10 bases left between them. The CDR3 has 12 residues. The CDR3 protein is CASTGLNYEQYF. CDR3 DNA: TGTGCCAGCACCGGACTGAACTACGAGCAGTACTTC.

The J gene is TRBJ1-6, the V gene TRBV2, with D unclear. This CDR3 is 17 amino acids long. Per germline, CDR1 SNHLY and CDR2 FYNNEI. V shed 2 bases and J shed 0 bases, with 11 bases lying between them. This CDR3 is CASSERSISSYNSPLHF. CDR3 in DNA: TGTGCCAGCAGTGAACGGTCTATTAGCTCCTATAATTCACCCCTCCACTTT.

The chain joins TRBV4-2 to TRBJ1-2; weak D call: TRBD1 (6 bases). The CDR3 contains 13 residues. CDR1 and CDR2 from the germline V gene are LGHNA and YNFKEQ. V was shortened by 2 bases and J by 4 bases, with 8 bases between the two germline ends. The CDR3 here is CASSQSDSYGYTF. In nucleotides, the CDR3 is TGTGCCAGCAGCCAATCGGACAGCTATGGCTACACCTTC.

This clone occurred once. The V and J genes are TRBV5-6 and TRBJ1-2, with a weak D call TRBD1 (5 bases). Trimming took off 2 bases at V and 6 bases at J, with 17 bases between the two ends. This CDR3 contains 15 residues. CDR1 is SGHDT and CDR2 is YYEEEE in the germline V gene. For the CDR3, the DNA is TGTGCCAGCAGCTTCCAATGGGACCTGGGGGATGGCTACACCTTC. Its protein is CASSFQWDLGDGYTF.

The chain has TRBV2 and TRBJ2-7; D possibly corresponds to TRBD1 (6 bases). Germline CDR1 reads SNHLY; CDR2 reads FYNNEI. This CDR3 is built from 16 residues. Between the trimmed V and J ends, which lost 2 bases and 2 bases, there was a span of 16 bases. In DNA, the CDR3 is TGTGCCAGCAGTGAACCCTCCGGGACACGTCCCTACGAGCAGTACTTC. Protein sequence: CASSEPSGTRPYEQYF.

In its sample, this clone was seen a few times. This chain uses TRBV7-8 with TRBJ1-3; 10 nucleotides line up with TRBD1. The CDR3 is made up of 15 amino acids. CDR1 and CDR2 (germline): SGHVS, FQNEAQ. The V segment lost 5 bases and the J segment 7 bases; nucleotides outside the gene matches: 8. CDR3 loop: CASSVRDRGSNTIYF. The CDR3, as DNA: TGTGCCAGCAGCGTCAGGGACAGGGGTTCGAACACCATATATTTT. Full variable domain (remainder filled in from reference TRBV7-8 and TRBJ1-3): GAGVSQSPRYKVAKRGQDVALRCDPISGHVSLFWYQQALGQGPEFLTYFQNEAQLDKSGLPSDRFFAERPEGSVSTLKIQRTQQEDSAVYLCASSVRDRGSNTIYFGEGSWLTVV.

The chain has TRBV15 and TRBJ2-1; 15 bases map to TRBD2. Germline CDR1 is LNHNV and CDR2 is YYDKDF (reference sequence). The J segment lost 5 bases and the V segment lost 6 bases, leaving 5 bases of the junction unmatched. There are 16 residues in the CDR3. The DNA of the CDR3 is TGTGCCACCAGTACGGGACTAGCGGGGGGCAACAATGAGCAGTTCTTC. Amino acid sequence: CATSTGLAGGNNEQFF.

A few counts support this clone. The chain couples TRBV27 to TRBJ2-7; the D gene is possibly TRBD1 (6 bases). Germline lookup yields CDR1 MNHEY and CDR2 SMNVEV (reference sequence). V dropped 3 bases and J dropped 5 bases, with 14 bases sitting between them. This CDR3 spans 14 amino acids. CDR3 sequence reads: CASSLVSRGDEQYF. The CDR3 region has the DNA TGTGCCAGCAGTTTGGTGAGCAGGGGCGACGAGCAGTACTTC.

J is TRBJ2-7 and V is TRBV7-9, with D tentatively TRBD1 (5 bases). The germline CDR1 and CDR2 sequences are SEHNR and FQNEAQ (reference sequence). The CDR3 contains 14 residues. V was clipped by 7 bases and J by 5 bases, with 18 bases between them. The CDR3 bases are TGTGCCAGCACTTCTGCCGGACATGTAGACGAGCAGTACTTC. Protein product: CASTSAGHVDEQYF.

This clone has just a few counts. The gene calls are TRBV9 and TRBJ2-7; TRBD2 might be the D (6 bases). V was shortened by 4 bases and J by 3 bases, with 11 bases between the two germline ends. The CDR3 contains 13 residues. Germline V gives CDR1 SGDLS, CDR2 YYNGEE. CDR3: CASSPGTFYEQYF. In DNA, the CDR3 is TGTGCCAGCAGCCCCGGGACTTTCTACGAGCAGTACTTC.

Note on this clone: One end of the junction fails to match germline, which may point to a read error. The CDR3 protein is CASSQEGDF. The CDR3, as DNA: TGTGCCAGCAGTCAAGAGGGCGACTTC. The chain uses TRBV7-9 and TRBJ2-4, with TRBD2 as a possible D gene (5 bases). The germline gives CDR1 SEHNR, CDR2 FQNEAQ (reference sequence). The CDR3 consists of 9 residues.

The V and J genes are TRBV6-1 and TRBJ1-5; D gene unclear. The CDR3 extends over 15 amino acids. The ends were cut back, 2 bases at V and 3 bases at J, with 11 bases in the middle. CDR1 is MNHNS and CDR2 is SASEGT in the germline V gene. The CDR3 protein is CASSELDGNNQPQHF. Written as DNA, the CDR3 is TGTGCCAGCAGTGAACTGGACGGCAACAATCAGCCCCAGCATTTT.

V is TRBV27 and J is TRBJ2-1; TRBD1 matches at 7 bases. The ends lost 7 bases at V and 1 base at J; junction bases unmatched: 4. The germline CDR1 and CDR2 sequences are MNHEY and SMNVEV (reference sequence). The CDR3 has 14 amino acids. CDR3 region: CASTRQGSYNEQFF. The CDR3 bases are TGTGCCAGCACTAGACAGGGATCCTACAATGAGCAGTTCTTC.

The chain uses TRBV29-1 and TRBJ1-2, with D hard to call. Looked up from germline, CDR1 is SQVTM and CDR2 is ANQGSEA. This CDR3 region has 13 residues. Trimming removed 3 bases at V and 6 bases at J, with 14 bases between. CDR3 DNA: TGCAGCGTTGAGTCCATCCTTCAGCATGGCTACACCTTC. It encodes CSVESILQHGYTF. Full variable domain (outside the CDR3, taken from reference TRBV29-1 and TRBJ1-2): SAVISQKPSRDICQRGTSLTIQCQVDSQVTMMFWYRQQPGQSLTLIATANQGSEATYESGFVIDKFPISRPNLTFSTLTVSNMSPEDSSIYLCSVESILQHGYTFGSGTRLTVV.

In its sample, this clone was seen a few times. This chain connects TRBV14 to TRBJ2-6; D call uncertain. The CDR3 contains 17 residues. The V end was cut by 1 base, the J end by 1 base, with 11 bases between. From germline, CDR1 is SGHDN and CDR2 FVKESK. The CDR3 protein is CASSQGMTDSGANVLTF. The CDR3 DNA reads as TGTGCCAGCAGCCAAGGAATGACCGATTCTGGGGCCAACGTCCTGACTTTC.

J is TRBJ1-4 and V is TRBV13, with TRBD1 as a possible D gene (5 bases). Trimming left V 2 bases short and J 5 bases short, with 12 bases between. Germline V lookup: CDR1 PRHDT, CDR2 FYEKMQ (reference sequence). The CDR3 has 15 amino acids. The CDR3 reads CASSLSGTGNEKLFF. CDR3 bases: TGTGCCAGCAGCTTATCCGGGACCGGCAATGAAAAACTGTTTTTT.